Below, one TCR beta chain is given with its context. The antigen remains undetermined. cDNA reverse transcribed from extracted RNA served as the sequencing template. Libraries were prepared by immunoSEQ multiplex PCR; TCRdb keeps only in-frame clonotypes and omits some of them. The sample lists some 100,000 clones; roughly 56% were seen once. The data are from a study of CD8+ T cells in alopecia areata. As for the study in general: Tofacitinib therapy took 6 to 18 months; 6 months off drug came after. Broader study findings: In lesional scalp, particularly from alopecia totalis/universalis, clonality was higher than in normal scalp. On tofacitinib, scalp clonality and expanded CD8+ clones among top 100 fell significantly.

CDR1 and CDR2 from the germline V gene are MNHEY and SVGAGI. This CDR3 region has 15 residues. The V gene lost 8 bases and the J gene lost 2 bases, with 19 bases spanning the gap. Treatment indicated: oral pan-JAK inhibitor, 5-10 mg twice daily. The TCR originated in a human donor with alopecia areata. The material sequenced was CD8+ T cells sorted from blood, taken at approximately week 60, from a patient treated with tofacitinib. The rearrangement uses TRBV6-5 and TRBJ2-7, with a weak D call TRBD1 (8 bases). The CDR3 is CASGLGQGSPYEQYF. The CDR3 coding sequence is TGTGCCAGCGGACTAGGACAGGGATCCCCCTACGAGCAGTACTTC.